One and the same sample provided the 6 T cell receptor beta chains below, sequenced in a study of T cells after yellow fever vaccination. In TCRdb, the 5' RACE reads were re-called with MiXCR into one record per CDR3 protein. The sample has some 560,000 distinct CDR3 sequences; 15% to 20% are singletons. Sample: PBMCs, taken 15 days after the yellow fever booster vaccination. The receptors were gathered from a man aged 30 to 45 who received the YFV17D yellow fever vaccine.

The chain is built from TRBV5-1 and TRBJ2-3; D gene ambiguous. V lost 4 bases, J lost 2 bases, and 8 bases lay in between. The CDR3 loop spans 13 amino acids. From germline, CDR1 is SGHRS and CDR2 YFSETQ. The CDR3 loop is CASSRLITDTQYF. The DNA for the CDR3 is TGCGCCAGCAGCCGGCTGATCACAGATACGCAGTATTTT.

J is TRBJ2-7 and V is TRBV6-1; 10 nucleotides align to TRBD2. The CDR3 covers 13 residues. CDR1 is MNHNS, CDR2 SASEGT, per germline. CDR3 DNA: TGTGCCAGCAGTGAAGGACTAGCGGGCCCTACGAGTGTG. Translation gives CASSEGLAGPTSV.

The chain has TRBV14 and TRBJ1-1; D is ambiguous. The CDR3 consists of 16 residues. The V end was cut by 0 bases, the J end by 0 bases, with 11 bases between. The germline V gene has CDR1 SGHDN and CDR2 FVKESK. CDR3 region: CASSQDFGSMNTEAFF. DNA for the CDR3: TGTGCCAGCAGCCAAGATTTCGGAAGCATGAACACTGAAGCTTTCTTT.

V gene TRBV7-4 combines with J gene TRBJ2-7; D remains unclear. The germline V gene has CDR1 SGHVT and CDR2 SQSDAQ. Trimming removed 3 bases at V and 9 bases at J, with 9 bases between. The CDR3 spans 11 residues. CDR3 amino acids: CASSFETGQYF. The CDR3 coding sequence is TGTGCCAGCAGCTTTGAAACCGGGCAGTACTTC.

This chain joins TRBV27 and TRBJ1-6, with unresolved D. The CDR3 is 12 residues long. Germline values: CDR1 MNHEY, CDR2 SMNVEV (reference sequence). Trimming shortened V by 8 bases and J by 4 bases, and 6 bases separated the two germline ends. The CDR3 spells CASAEYNSPLHF. In DNA form, the CDR3 reads TGTGCCAGCGCAGAATATAATTCACCCCTCCACTTT.

This clonotype was recorded a few times. The chain joins TRBV15 to TRBJ2-2; D ambiguous. Per the germline V gene, CDR1 is LNHNV and CDR2 is YYDKDF (reference sequence). V was shortened by 4 bases and J by 7 bases, with 13 bases between the two germline ends. The CDR3 totals 14 residues. Here the CDR3 reads CATSTPLGSGELFF. The CDR3 DNA reads TGTGCCACCAGCACACCCTTGGGCAGCGGGGAGCTGTTTTTT.